This TCR beta chain was retrieved from a study of control samples from healthy donors and cancer patients (dated by TCRdb to about 2020). Libraries came from the immunoSEQ multiplex PCR assay. As stored in TCRdb, this immuneACCESS dataset retains in-frame rearrangements with V and J assigned. A fraction of the clones does not appear; measured against another copy, unresolved V genes explain less than half of the discrepancy, and the remainder lacks a known reason. This sample holds 100,000 or so clones; around 89% were observed only once. Over 6.5% of the sample belongs to the ten largest clones. CDR1 is given as LNHDA and CDR2 as SQIVND, both from the germline V gene (reference sequence). The CDR3 runs 15 residues from the cysteine to the phenylalanine. The read is trimmed to its CDR3 DNA, 45 bases read in frame from base 1. A distance of 20 bases separates the germline ends of V and J, which lose 5 bases and 9 bases respectively.

As concerns this clone: It has no known antigen specificity. Nothing much larger sits one base from this clone, and base qualities are not available.

Sequencing input: blood. The TCR sequence derives from a man aged 30-40 years in good health. The sequence is built from TRBV19 and TRBJ1-5, and the D gene may be TRBD1, 5 bases matching. The CDR3 protein sequence reads: CASSGGRGFGMPQHF. The DNA sequence reads TGTGCCAGTAGTGGGGGACGGGGGTTCGGGATGCCCCAGCATTTT.